The 3 T cell receptor beta chains below come from one sample, sequenced in a study of technical replicates of blood from several donors. Sequenced by immunoSEQ multiplex PCR; TCRdb stores in-frame clones only, minus some. The repertoire includes 75,000 to 90,000 clones, 90% to 95% of them detected once, and roughly 0.36% sits in the top ten. Sample: T cells isolated from PBMCs. The origin of the receptors is a human donor in good health.

The V call is TRBV19, the J call TRBJ2-1; D gene unclear. Trimming stripped 10 bases from V and 2 bases from J, with 15 bases between. Germline values: CDR1 LNHDA, CDR2 SQIVND (reference sequence). CDR3 size: 14 residues. The CDR3 is CATRLQTTYNEQFF. DNA for the CDR3: TGTGCCACCAGGCTGCAGACCACCTACAATGAGCAGTTCTTC. Full variable domain (missing parts from reference TRBV19 and TRBJ2-1): DGGITQSPKYLFRKEGQNVTLSCEQNLNHDAMYWYRQDPGQGLRLIYYSQIVNDFQKGDIAEGYSVSREKKESFPLTVTSAQKNPTAFYLCATRLQTTYNEQFFGPGTRLTVL.

This clone came up once. The chain recombines TRBV2 with TRBJ2-2; 7 nucleotides line up with TRBD1. CDR1 and CDR2 from the germline V gene are SNHLY and FYNNEI. CDR3 length: 15 residues. V trimming: 3 bases; J trimming: 1 base; junction bases outside the gene matches: 2. The CDR3 region is CASSDDRENTGELFF. CDR3 DNA: TGTGCCAGCAGTGACGACAGGGAGAACACCGGGGAGCTGTTTTTT.

The chain couples TRBV28 to TRBJ1-2; tentatively, D is TRBD1 (6 bases). The CDR3 runs 13 residues. The germline gives CDR1 MDHEN, CDR2 SYDVKM. Trimming took off 4 bases at V and 6 bases at J, with 12 bases between the two ends. CDR3 protein: CASSSQGYNGYTF. The CDR3 coding sequence is TGTGCCAGCAGTTCCCAGGGGTACAATGGCTACACCTTC.